These 6 T cell receptor beta chains were sequenced from one sample in a study of cytomegalovirus exposure and HLA in healthy donors. The study ran its PCR with 60 Vbeta and 13 Jbeta primers. Using immunoSEQ multiplex PCR, the repertoire was profiled, and TCRdb retains in-frame clones only, with some absent. The sample contains 150,000 to 200,000 clones, 82% of which appear only once. Sequencing used PBMCs. The receptors were sampled from a young woman in good health and CMV-seronegative.

The gene calls are TRBV5-1 and TRBJ1-1; D possibly corresponds to TRBD1 (5 bases). There are 13 residues in the CDR3. CDR1 SGHRS and CDR2 YFSETQ come from the germline V gene. The ends were cut back, 3 bases at V and 4 bases at J, with 10 bases in the middle. CDR3 nucleotides: TGCGCCAGCAGCTCCGCAGGGTTCACTGAAGCTTTCTTT. Translated: CASSSAGFTEAFF. Full variable domain (rest looked up from reference TRBV5-1 and TRBJ1-1): KAGVTQTPRYLIKTRGQQVTLSCSPISGHRSVSWYQQTPGQGLQFLFEYFSETQRNKGNFPGRFSGRQFSNSRSEMNVSTLELGDSALYLCASSSAGFTEAFFGQGTRLTVV.

About this clone: A junction end diverges from the germline sequence, so it may reflect a read error. V is TRBV7-9 and J is TRBJ2-1; 10 nucleotides line up with TRBD2. CDR1 and CDR2 (germline): SEHNR, FQNEAQ (reference sequence). CDR3 length: 17 residues. The CDR3 protein is CVSSLNNPSGRGNEQFF. The DNA of the CDR3 is TGTGTCAGCAGCTTAAATAACCCTAGCGGGAGAGGCAATGAGCAGTTCTTC. Full variable domain (missing parts from reference TRBV7-9 and TRBJ2-1): DTGVSQNPRHKITKRGQNVTFRCDPISEHNRLYWYRQTLGQGPEFLTYFQNEAQLEKSRLLSDRFSAERPKGSFSTLEIQRTEQGDSAMYLCVSSLNNPSGRGNEQFFGPGTRLTVL.

The V call is TRBV29-1, the J call TRBJ2-2, with D possibly TRBD1 on 6 matching bases. This CDR3 has 15 amino acids. Trimming cost V 7 bases and J 0 bases, with 15 bases left between them. Germline V gene lookup returns CDR1 SQVTM and CDR2 ANQGSEA. The CDR3 here is CSAAIQGPNTGELFF. The CDR3 DNA reads TGCAGCGCCGCTATACAGGGTCCGAACACCGGGGAGCTGTTTTTT.

J is TRBJ1-2 and V is TRBV11-2, with 11 nucleotides matching TRBD1. From germline, CDR1 is SGHAT and CDR2 FQNNGV. The CDR3 spans 15 residues. V was clipped by 8 bases and J by 4 bases; unmatched bases: 9. The CDR3 region has the DNA TGTGCCAGCGCGTGGCGGGACAGGGGGGTCTATGGCTACACCTTC. It codes for CASAWRDRGVYGYTF.

In this sample, this clone turned up once. V and J are TRBV28 and TRBJ2-6; 7 positions agree with TRBD2. The CDR3 sequence is 16 residues long. V shed 6 bases and J 0 bases; nucleotides not matched to a gene: 5. Germline loops: CDR1 MDHEN, CDR2 SYDVKM. CDR3 amino acids: CASRAGGGSGANVLTF. The CDR3 region has the DNA TGTGCCAGCAGGGCCGGCGGGGGCTCTGGGGCCAACGTCCTGACTTTC.

The V gene is TRBV11-2, the J gene TRBJ2-2, with TRBD2 as a possible D gene (5 bases). This CDR3 spans 15 amino acids. Germline V lookup: CDR1 SGHAT, CDR2 FQNNGV. The germline V and J ends were trimmed by 7 bases and 4 bases, with 16 bases remaining between them. CDR3 region: CASTWRGRGTGELFF. The CDR3 DNA follows: TGTGCCAGCACCTGGCGAGGCCGGGGCACCGGGGAGCTGTTTTTT.